This TCR beta chain was recorded in a study of cytomegalovirus exposure and HLA in healthy donors (dated by TCRdb to about 2017). Study-wide context: In an earlier analysis of under 600 of the donors, about 260 Gb of sequence data and about 110 million unique TCR beta sequences from 150 million to 200 million T cells were reported. Roughly 300 gigabases of sequencing data and 70 million to 100 million unique TCR sequences made up an early release that covered some 640 HLA-typed donors. The genetic ancestry cluster associated with self-reported Caucasian donors included 65% to 90% of the 398 genotyped donors. The study aimed to test whether signatures of past pathogen exposure could be identified by cataloging public T cell receptors. The study profiled the T cell repertoires of around 700 subjects by immunosequencing and related them to cytomegalovirus serostatus. In addition to the first cohort of several hundred subjects, a separate validation cohort of 120 different subjects was used. To predict cytomegalovirus infection status, the study combined high-throughput TCR immunosequencing, statistical association of individual TCRs with disease status, and machine learning. In a later analysis, previously published TCR beta repertoires from roughly 710 donors were re-analyzed and high-resolution HLA genotyping was added so that TCR occurrence patterns could be studied. Rather than using new phenotypic data, the later analysis identified candidate immune exposures from TCR beta sequences and from how often those sequences occurred across donors. An earlier analysis of some 500 of the donors applied high-throughput TCR beta sequencing to assess whether each TCR beta V gene segment acted as functional or pseudogenic. Donor age, sex, ethnicity and CMV serostatus were compiled together with the repertoire data. Genome-wide SNP genotypes for about 65% of the roughly 670 donors were used in a later genetic analysis, which treated that subset as a discovery cohort. Every repertoire in the discovery cohort had been generated on one and the same sequencing platform. HLA typing covered class I and class II loci at four-digit resolution. Typing coverage differed by locus: A, B, C, DRB1 and DQB1 were typed in roughly 629-640 donors, DQA1 in 522, DPA1 in approximately 610, and DPB1 in just under 480. Roughly five DR-DQ haplotypes were handled as single units for association and clustering because linkage in the cohort was strong. Among 398 genotyped donors of the cohort, an average of 235,054 unique TCR beta nucleotide sequences were sequenced per donor, 15% to 20% of them non-productive.

The research as a whole found: Because some donors lacked HLA typing at each locus, the association tests relied only on the typed subset. According to the authors, the approach could potentially be generalized to other disease states and immunological phenotypes. A cluster of highly shared sequence variants was judged likely to represent a technical artifact of the sequencing pipeline. A later analysis found that HLA-associated TCR beta chains were more clonally expanded and had lower generation probabilities than equally common non-associated chains. In the study, around 150 TCR beta chains were listed as associated with cytomegalovirus. A later analysis found that most CMV-associated TCR beta chains appeared HLA-restricted, with HLA associations seemingly driven largely by CMV exposure. Some IMGT-functional V segments, including TRBV6-2 and TRBV6-3, could not be told apart with the 87-base-pair reads, so those segments were excluded. When HLA alleles, especially DR and DQ, strongly co-occurred, TCR associations were difficult to assign to individual alleles. In a later analysis, the rate of TCR association differed among HLA loci, with DRB1 alleles having the most associated TCRs and HLA-C alleles having the fewest. A further reported finding was that TCR beta sequences accurately predicted the HLA-A and HLA-B alleles for most subjects in the first cohort. Specific HLA alleles were associated with 16,951 TCR beta sequences at a false discovery rate of 0.05 in a later analysis. The earlier analysis of 587 of the donors excluded approximately 17 rarely observed V segments, including chromosome 9 orphons, because counts were too low. This cohort had only TCR beta chains sequenced, and the lack of alpha or paired-chain data limited which features could be detected. The classifier was reported to diagnose cytomegalovirus status with high specificity and sensitivity in both the original and validation cohorts. Correlated functional status among segregating V segments might reflect linkage disequilibrium, but an unknown experimental factor could not be ruled out. Across donors, most TCR sequences were observed very rarely, whereas some public TCRs were present in many individuals. A later genetic analysis reported fewer N-insertions in productive TCRs among donors in an Asian-associated ancestry cluster than the roughly 650-donor mean. A later genetic analysis associated a missense DCLRE1C variant with V-gene and J-gene trimming of TCR beta chains, and an independent cohort replicated the association. Three of the identified cytomegalovirus-associated TCR beta chains were confirmed in vitro to be specific for cytomegalovirus antigens. Several of the top co-occurrence clusters appeared to be linked to parvovirus B19, influenza, CMV and Epstein-Barr virus, according to a later analysis. Sequencing depth was assumed to be roughly uniform across donors in the presence/absence analyses, though that assumption may not hold. For the cohort, immune exposure information was limited to CMV serostatus. In an earlier analysis of some 550 of the donors, most TCR beta V segments were observed in productive rearrangements about 87% or about 30% of the time, broadly matching IMGT annotations.

Library construction relied on the immunoSEQ multiplex PCR assay. For the multiplex PCR, a mixture combining 60 forward primers for TCR Vbeta segments and 13 reverse primers for TCR Jbeta segments was used. Amplification of the CDR3 region of rearranged TCR beta genes was performed with a multiplex PCR assay on genomic DNA. Amplified TCR beta libraries were sequenced as 87-base-pair reads on the Illumina HiSeq System. The authors' analysis ran thus. A later analysis tallied about 77 million unique TCR beta chains across the 650 to 750 repertoires, and about 10 million of those chains were shared by two or more donors. Raw reads were error-corrected and collapsed into unique sequences with a nearest-neighbor algorithm that merged closely related sequences to remove PCR and sequencing errors. V, D and J gene segments were assigned by aligning CDR3 sequences to IMGT reference sequences. For a sequence to be retained, at least a six-nucleotide match to both a V gene segment and a J gene segment was required. Rearrangements were classified as productive when the CDR3 lacked stop codons and remained in frame with V and J, and all other rearrangements were classified as non-productive. CDR3 was defined according to IMGT convention as the region running from the second conserved V-encoded cysteine to the conserved J-encoded phenylalanine. Sequences without an unambiguous match to a single V gene segment were excluded from the earlier analysis of 450 to 650 of the donors. In an earlier analysis of approximately 500 of the donors, a V segment was called functional when productive rearrangements were above 56.7%, and segregating when the standard deviation between donors exceeded 5%. To diagnose cytomegalovirus status from the catalog of TCR beta chain sequences, a statistical classification framework was built. In a later analysis, TCR nucleotide sequences were compared against IMGT/GENE-DB human TR gene sequences so that V and J genes could be assigned. Using the TCRdist pipeline, a later analysis assigned CDR3 sequences along with most-parsimonious VDJ recombination scenarios. In a later analysis, every TCR beta chain was defined by the combination of its CDR3 amino acid sequence and its V-gene family, and reads without a unique V-gene family were dropped. As a way to deal with suspected cross-contamination and a sequencing artifact, a later analysis dropped 450 to 700 nucleotide sequences that were highly shared and had low generation probability. In a later analysis, a clonal expansion index for each public chain was calculated from normalized within-repertoire ranks of inferred template counts. A later analysis computed generation probabilities with a VDJ recombination model fitted to out-of-frame rearrangements, and checked the results against IGoR. In a later analysis, TCR-TCR, TCR-HLA and TCR-CMV co-occurrence was scored with hypergeometric tests, and a repertoire-size bias correction was applied to TCR pairs. In a later analysis, false discovery rates were estimated by permuting HLA or CMV assignments 20 times. In a later analysis, co-occurring TCRs were grouped using DBSCAN, with TCRdist sequence similarity added in when clustering inside HLA-allele-positive subsets. For co-occurrence clustering, repertoires with fewer than 30,000 or more than 120,000 public chains were excluded, along with five repertoires with anomalous nucleotide sharing. This is the immuneACCESS table as TCRdb keeps it, with only in-frame sequences that have V and J called. A part of the clones is gone; compared with another copy, unresolved V genes explain less than half, and the rest is unexplained. V and J calls and clone size are copied from that table; D and trimming were computed from the DNA. Present in this sample are about 150,000 clones, over 60% of which were seen just once. The top ten constitute about 3% of the sample.

CDR1 and CDR2 (KGHSH, LQKENI) derive from the germline V gene. Between the V and J ends, shortened by 1 base and 4 bases respectively, the junction contains 10 bases. The CDR3 goes from the cysteine to the phenylalanine over 14 residues. The retained sequence is limited to the CDR3, 42 bases, with the frame set at the first base. This clone was found a few times. There is no known antigen for this receptor. The record has no base qualities; no much larger clone is one base away. The cohort comprised some 730 healthy bone marrow donors. At the time of sampling, all cohort members were nominally healthy, though unrecorded immune exposures were likely present. The donor was CMV seropositive and belonged to the group of 270 or so seropositive cohort members. A peripheral blood sample was collected from each donor, and TCR beta sequencing was performed on peripheral blood mononuclear cells. Genomic DNA was extracted from the blood cell samples with the Qiagen DNeasy Blood Extraction Kit.

Recombination joined TRBV18 with TRBJ1-1; the D segment could be TRBD1, given 5 matching bases. The specimen was PBMCs. The TCR sequence derives from a woman younger than 45 in good health and CMV-seropositive. Here the CDR3 is given as CASSPLEQGTEAFF. The DNA sequence is given as TGTGCCAGCTCACCACTTGAGCAGGGCACTGAAGCTTTCTTT. The full variable domain, completed from the reference TRBV18 and TRBJ1-1 proteins outside the CDR3, reads NAGVMQNPRHLVRRRGQEARLRCSPMKGHSHVYWYRQLPEEGLKFMVYLQKENIIDESGMPKERFSAEFPKEGPSILRIQQVVRGDSAAYFCASSPLEQGTEAFFGQGTRLTVV.